A selection of T cell receptor beta chains follows, all from one sample in a study of T-cell memory formation after mild COVID-19. TCRdb used MiXCR to reprocess the 5' RACE reads, holding one entry per CDR3 protein. The table records just under 350,000 distinct CDR3 sequences, approximately 12% of them present only once. What was sequenced was PBMCs or a T cell subset sorted from them (not recorded which). The receptors here all came from a man aged 18 to 35 who had mild COVID-19 (a few samples of this study predate the infection). Cell type and time point are not known. Both conserved end residues are part of each CDR3.

14	TRBJ1-2	TRBV28	CASSLLGLSEGYTF
13	TRBJ1-5	TRBV6-1	CASQATRNQPQHF
17	TRBJ1-3	TRBV4-2	CASSQAGKIPSGNTIYF
15	TRBJ2-3	TRBV19	CASSIASGGPDTQYF
15	TRBJ1-2	TRBV6-5	CASSYWTGHGDGYTF
13	TRBJ1-5	TRBV4-1	CASSRSFNQPQHF
15	TRBJ2-7	TRBV4-3	CASSQAPQTGSQQYF
14	TRBJ2-5	TRBV20-1	CSATGEGFKETQYF
15	TRBJ2-1	TRBV4-1	CASSQERLVYNEQFF
17	TRBJ1-1	TRBV11-2	CASSLFGPGTVNTEAFF
16	TRBJ2-2	TRBV9	CASSVQGAGDTGELFF
14	TRBJ1-6	TRBV5-1	CASSLVGGNSPLHF
14	TRBJ2-1	TRBV5-1	CASSVGGRSNEQFF
17	TRBJ1-1	TRBV7-9	CASSSVLVEGDRTEAFF
12	TRBJ2-7	TRBV29-1	CSVTRDRGEQYF
17	TRBJ2-3	TRBV7-2	CASSLVASGGAADTQYF
14	TRBJ2-2	TRBV3-1	CASSQDQNTGELFF
13	TRBJ1-6	TRBV12-3/TRBV12-4	CASARDGNSPLHF
14	TRBJ1-2	TRBV29-1	CSVVQGAGLSGYTF
15	TRBJ2-3	TRBV25-1	CASSEYGGPKDTQYF
20	TRBJ2-2	TRBV20-1	CSARGFTGQGSPMDTGELFF
18	TRBJ2-1	TRBV12-5	CASGLVLGWTGAGNEQFF
13	TRBJ2-4	TRBV6-2/TRBV6-3	CASTPLAKNIQYF
12	TRBJ1-1	TRBV25-1	CASSVENTEAFF
16	TRBJ2-7	TRBV7-9	CASSLVLPGAYYEQYF
16	TRBJ1-4	TRBV28	CASSLIPGQSNEKLFF
14	TRBJ2-7	TRBV7-2	CASSLDPTAYEQYF
11	TRBJ2-3	TRBV12-3/TRBV12-4	CASSLANAQYF
17	TRBJ2-5	TRBV7-2	CASSLDHSGGGQETQYF
17	TRBJ1-5	TRBV4-1	CASSQGQGIEGNQPQHF
12	TRBJ2-5	TRBV7-8	CASSGQGETQYF
17	TRBJ2-3	TRBV5-1	CASSPPGGWGRGDTQYF
14	TRBJ1-4	TRBV20-1	CSAATGGTNEKLFF
14	TRBJ1-1	TRBV7-9	CASSPRTTNTEAFF
14	TRBJ1-2	TRBV4-1	CASSPLQGGNGYTF
16	TRBJ2-5	TRBV4-2	CASSQETARTPETQYF
15	TRBJ2-3	TRBV7-7	CASSYAAGGTDTQYF
13	TRBJ2-5	TRBV5-1	CASIQGPGETQYF
13	TRBJ1-2	TRBV5-1	CASSFGFRDGYTF
16	TRBJ2-5	TRBV10-3	CAIREGHTISQETQYF
16	TRBJ2-3	TRBV9	CASSAGGGAVTDTQYF
14	TRBJ1-1	TRBV5-1	CASSLQVMNTEAFF
16	TRBJ1-5	TRBV5-5	CASSWYDRAGGQPQHF
12	TRBJ1-3	TRBV29-1	CSVSYSGNTIYF
16	TRBJ2-1	TRBV5-6	CASSFSTGAIYNEQFF
18	TRBJ2-1	TRBV4-1	CASSQDRWRGGPFNEQFF